This T cell receptor (beta chain) was identified in a study of cytomegalovirus exposure and HLA in healthy donors. The study's findings and limits: About 87% or about 30% of the time was how often most TCR beta V segments were productive, according to an earlier analysis. Rates of TCR association differed by HLA locus in a later analysis, with DRB1 highest and HLA-C lowest. One variant, a missense change in DCLRE1C, was linked in a later analysis to TCR beta V- and J-gene trimming.

Trimming left V 2 bases short and J 7 bases short, with 18 bases between. Germline V gives CDR1 MNHNY, CDR2 SVGAGI (reference sequence). The CDR3 has 16 residues. This PCR relied on a set of 60 Vbeta primers and 13 Jbeta primers. Here immunoSEQ multiplex PCR was the method, and the copy in TCRdb shows in-frame clones only, minus some. The data hold some 180,000 clones, with about 83% observed a single time. To note about this clone: Its antigen is not known.

The specimen was PBMCs. This TCR was recovered from a female donor in good health and CMV-seronegative. The chain combines TRBV6-6 with TRBJ1-5; no clear D. CDR3 region: CASSYGSGMGRQPQHF. The CDR3, as DNA: TGTGCCAGCAGTTACGGGTCGGGAATGGGAAGGCAGCCCCAGCATTTT.